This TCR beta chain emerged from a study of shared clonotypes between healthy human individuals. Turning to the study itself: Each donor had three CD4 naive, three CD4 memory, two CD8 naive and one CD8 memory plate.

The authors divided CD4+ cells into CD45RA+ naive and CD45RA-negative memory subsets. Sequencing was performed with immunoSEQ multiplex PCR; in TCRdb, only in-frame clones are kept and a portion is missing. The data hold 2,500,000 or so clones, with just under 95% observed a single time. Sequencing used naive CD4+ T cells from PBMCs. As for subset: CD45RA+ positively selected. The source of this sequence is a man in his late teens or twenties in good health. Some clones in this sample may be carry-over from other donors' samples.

CDR3 coding DNA: TGTGCCAGCAGCTTAAAGCCTGAGGGGACCCAGTACTTC. The encoded protein is CASSLKPEGTQYF. The chain couples TRBV7-3 to TRBJ2-5, with D maybe TRBD2 (5 bases). V gave up 1 base and J gave up 7 bases, with 10 bases separating them. In germline, CDR1 is SGHTA, CDR2 FQGTGA. The length of the CDR3 is 13 residues.